This T cell receptor beta chain was obtained from a study of shared clonotypes between healthy human individuals. The CDR3 is 14 residues long. Germline V gene lookup returns CDR1 SGHDT and CDR2 YYEEEE. J lost 5 bases, V lost 2 bases, and 6 bases had no gene match. Sequencing was performed with immunoSEQ multiplex PCR; in TCRdb, only in-frame clones are kept and a portion is missing. The sample carries roughly 1,800,000 clones, about 95% recorded once. Only CD45RO-negative cells positively selected for CCR7 counted as naive CD8 cells, so terminally differentiated effector memory CD45RA+ cells were excluded.

The receptor was isolated from a man aged 18 to 29 in good health. The specimen was naive CD8+ T cells sorted from blood. The chain employs TRBV5-6 and TRBJ2-5, with 7 nucleotides matching TRBD1. The CDR3 nucleotides are TGTGCCAGCAGCTTACAGGGGAAAAGGGAGACCCAGTACTTC. Its protein product is CASSLQGKRETQYF.